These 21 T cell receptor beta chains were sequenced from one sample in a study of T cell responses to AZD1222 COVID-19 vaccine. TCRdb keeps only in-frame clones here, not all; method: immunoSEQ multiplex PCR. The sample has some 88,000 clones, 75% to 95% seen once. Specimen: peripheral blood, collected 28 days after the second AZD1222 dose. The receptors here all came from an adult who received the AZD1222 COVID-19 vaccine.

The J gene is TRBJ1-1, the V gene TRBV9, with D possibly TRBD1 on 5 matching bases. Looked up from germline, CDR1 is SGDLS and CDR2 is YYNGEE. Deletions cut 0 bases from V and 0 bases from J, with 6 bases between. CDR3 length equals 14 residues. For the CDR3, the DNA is TGTGCCAGCAGCGTAGTAGGGGTGAACACTGAAGCTTTCTTT. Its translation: CASSVVGVNTEAFF.

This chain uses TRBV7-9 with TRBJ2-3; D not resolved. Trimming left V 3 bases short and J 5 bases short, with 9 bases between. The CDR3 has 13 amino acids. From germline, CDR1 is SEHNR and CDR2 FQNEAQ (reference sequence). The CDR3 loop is CASSFMLVDTQYF. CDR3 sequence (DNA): TGTGCCAGCAGCTTCATGCTTGTAGATACGCAGTATTTT.

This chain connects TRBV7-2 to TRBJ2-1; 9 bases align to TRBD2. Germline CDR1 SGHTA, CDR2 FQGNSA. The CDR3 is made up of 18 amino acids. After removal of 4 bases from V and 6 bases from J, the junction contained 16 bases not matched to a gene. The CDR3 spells CASSSPLSASGGTNEQFF. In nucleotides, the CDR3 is TGTGCCAGCAGCTCCCCCTTATCCGCCAGCGGGGGGACCAATGAGCAGTTCTTC.

The CDR3 protein is CSVLGRETQYF. CDR3 DNA sequence: TGCAGCGTTCTGGGTCGGGAGACCCAGTACTTC. The chain combines TRBV29-1 with TRBJ2-5; D gene uncertain. This CDR3 region has 11 residues. V dropped 5 bases and J dropped 5 bases, with 9 bases sitting between them. Germline values: CDR1 SQVTM, CDR2 ANQGSEA.

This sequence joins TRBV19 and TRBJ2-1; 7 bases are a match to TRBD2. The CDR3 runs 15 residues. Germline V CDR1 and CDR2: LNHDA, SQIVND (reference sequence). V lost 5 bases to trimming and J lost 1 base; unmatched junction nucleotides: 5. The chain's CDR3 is CASSLLADSYNEQFF. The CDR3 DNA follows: TGTGCCAGTAGTCTCCTAGCGGATTCCTACAATGAGCAGTTCTTC.

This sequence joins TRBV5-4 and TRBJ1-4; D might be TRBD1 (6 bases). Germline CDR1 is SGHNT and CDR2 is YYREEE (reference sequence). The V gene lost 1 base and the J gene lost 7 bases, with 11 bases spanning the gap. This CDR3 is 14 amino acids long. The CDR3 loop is CASSLRGPGEKLFF. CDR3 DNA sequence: TGTGCCAGCAGCTTGCGGGGGCCGGGTGAAAAACTGTTTTTT.

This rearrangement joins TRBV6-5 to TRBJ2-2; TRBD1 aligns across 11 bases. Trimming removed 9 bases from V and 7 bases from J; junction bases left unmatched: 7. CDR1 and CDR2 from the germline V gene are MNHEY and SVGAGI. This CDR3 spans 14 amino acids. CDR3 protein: CASRGTGGLGELFF. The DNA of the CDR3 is TGTGCCAGTCGCGGGACAGGGGGACTCGGGGAGCTGTTTTTT.

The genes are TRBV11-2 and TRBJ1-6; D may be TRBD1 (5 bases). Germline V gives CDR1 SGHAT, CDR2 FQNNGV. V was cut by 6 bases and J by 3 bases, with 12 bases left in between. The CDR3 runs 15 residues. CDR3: CASRESGGYNSPLHF. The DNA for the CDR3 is TGTGCCAGCAGAGAGTCCGGGGGCTATAATTCACCCCTCCACTTT.

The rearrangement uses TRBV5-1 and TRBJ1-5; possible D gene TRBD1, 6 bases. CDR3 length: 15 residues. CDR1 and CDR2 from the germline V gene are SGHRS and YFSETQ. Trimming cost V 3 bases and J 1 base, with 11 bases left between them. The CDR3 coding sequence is TGCGCCAGCAGCTGGGGGCCATTGAGCAATCAGCCCCAGCATTTT. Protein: CASSWGPLSNQPQHF. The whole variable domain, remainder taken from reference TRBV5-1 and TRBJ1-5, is KAGVTQTPRYLIKTRGQQVTLSCSPISGHRSVSWYQQTPGQGLQFLFEYFSETQRNKGNFPGRFSGRQFSNSRSEMNVSTLELGDSALYLCASSWGPLSNQPQHFGDGTRLSIL.

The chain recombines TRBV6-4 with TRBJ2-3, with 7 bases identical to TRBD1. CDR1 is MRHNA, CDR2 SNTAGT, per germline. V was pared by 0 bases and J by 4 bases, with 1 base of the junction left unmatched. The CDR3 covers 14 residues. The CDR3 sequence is CASSDSQGADTQYF. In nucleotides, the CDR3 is TGTGCCAGCAGTGACTCGCAGGGGGCAGATACGCAGTATTTT.

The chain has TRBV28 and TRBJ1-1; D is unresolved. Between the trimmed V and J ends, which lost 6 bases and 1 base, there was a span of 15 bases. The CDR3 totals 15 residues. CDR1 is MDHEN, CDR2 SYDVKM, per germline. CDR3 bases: TGTGCCAGCAGACCCTCCCAAGGAGGGAACACTGAAGCTTTCTTT. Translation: CASRPSQGGNTEAFF.

The CDR3 DNA is TGCGCCAGCAGCTTGGAAAGAGCTAACTATGGCTACACCTTC. Translating it yields CASSLERANYGYTF. This chain joins TRBV5-1 and TRBJ1-2; D gene ambiguous. The CDR3 length is 14 residues. Between the trimmed V and J ends, which lost 0 bases and 0 bases, there was a span of 6 bases. From germline, CDR1 is SGHRS and CDR2 YFSETQ.

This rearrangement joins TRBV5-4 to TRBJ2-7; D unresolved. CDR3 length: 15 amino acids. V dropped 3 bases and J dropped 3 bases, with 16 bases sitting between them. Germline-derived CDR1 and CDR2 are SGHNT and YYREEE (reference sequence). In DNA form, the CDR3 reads TGTGCCAGCAGCTCTAGGCAAGAAACCTACTACGAGCAGTACTTC. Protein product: CASSSRQETYYEQYF.

CDR3 sequence: CASRLIGTGELFF. DNA for the CDR3: TGTGCCAGTAGGCTCATAGGGACCGGGGAGCTGTTTTTT. The chain has TRBV19 and TRBJ2-2; the D is unclear. Germline V gene sequence: CDR1 LNHDA, CDR2 SQIVND (reference sequence). Trimming took 6 bases from V and 5 from J, leaving 10 bases between them. This CDR3 has 13 residues.

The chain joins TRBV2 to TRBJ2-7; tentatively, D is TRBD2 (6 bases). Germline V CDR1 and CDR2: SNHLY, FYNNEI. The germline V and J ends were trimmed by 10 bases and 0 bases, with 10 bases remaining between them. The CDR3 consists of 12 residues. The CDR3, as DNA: TGTGCCACCAAGGGACTCTCCTACGAGCAGTACTTC. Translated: CATKGLSYEQYF.

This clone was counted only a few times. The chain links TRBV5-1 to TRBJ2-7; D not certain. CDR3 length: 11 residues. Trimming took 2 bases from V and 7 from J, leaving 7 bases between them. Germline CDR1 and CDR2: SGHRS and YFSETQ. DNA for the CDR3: TGCGCCAGCAGCTTCGGTGGGGAGCAGTACTTC. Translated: CASSFGGEQYF.

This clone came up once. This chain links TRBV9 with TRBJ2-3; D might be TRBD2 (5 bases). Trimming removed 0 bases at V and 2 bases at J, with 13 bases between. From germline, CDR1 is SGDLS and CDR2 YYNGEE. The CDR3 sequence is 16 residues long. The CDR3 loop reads CASSVVKTSPTDTQYF. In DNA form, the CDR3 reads TGTGCCAGCAGCGTAGTAAAAACTAGTCCCACAGATACGCAGTATTTT.

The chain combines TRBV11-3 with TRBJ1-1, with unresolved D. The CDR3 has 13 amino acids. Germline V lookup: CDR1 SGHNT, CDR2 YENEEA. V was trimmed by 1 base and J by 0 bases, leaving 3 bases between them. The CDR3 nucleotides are TGTGCCAGCAGCTTAGTACTGAACACTGAAGCTTTCTTT. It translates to CASSLVLNTEAFF.

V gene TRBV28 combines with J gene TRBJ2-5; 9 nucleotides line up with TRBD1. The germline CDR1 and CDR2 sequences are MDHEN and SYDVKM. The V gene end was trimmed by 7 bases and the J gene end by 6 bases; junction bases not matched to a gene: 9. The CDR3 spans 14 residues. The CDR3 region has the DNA TGTGCCAGCACCATAACCGGGACAGGGAAGACCCAGTACTTC. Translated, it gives CASTITGTGKTQYF.

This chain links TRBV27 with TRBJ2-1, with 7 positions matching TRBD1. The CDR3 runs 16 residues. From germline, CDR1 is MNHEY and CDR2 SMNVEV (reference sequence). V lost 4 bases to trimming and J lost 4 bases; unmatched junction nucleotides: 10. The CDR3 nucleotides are TGTGCCAGCAGTTCTCTCCCATTGACAGGGTACAATGAGCAGTTCTTC. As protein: CASSSLPLTGYNEQFF.

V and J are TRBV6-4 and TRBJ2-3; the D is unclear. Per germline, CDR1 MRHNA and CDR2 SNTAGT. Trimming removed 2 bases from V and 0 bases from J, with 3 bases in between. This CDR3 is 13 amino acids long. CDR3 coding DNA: TGTGCCAGCAGTGACCAGAGCACAGATACGCAGTATTTT. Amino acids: CASSDQSTDTQYF.